This is a list of T cell receptor beta chains from one sample in a study of vaccination and CD4 T cells after COVID-19. No antigen is known for these receptors. Using its own MiXCR run on the PCR reads, TCRdb lists one record per CDR3 protein. The data contain fewer than 11,000 distinct CDR3 sequences, approximately 60% of them seen just once; the ten biggest clones take up roughly 30%. The source material was CD4+ T cells from blood, cultured in vitro. These receptors were collected from a human donor who had recovered from COVID-19. The CDR3 runs from the conserved cysteine through the conserved F or W. The order of the fields is J gene, clone size, V gene, D gene, CDR3 DNA, CDR3 protein. The D gene is left open where the match is weak. Not every row has a clone size; where given, it reads once, few, many or a size class.

>TRBJ1-5|few|TRBV6-5|NA
TGTGCCAGCAGTTCCCCCTCCGGGCCCCAGCATTTT
CASSSPSGPQHF
>TRBJ1-1|NA|TRBV30|TRBD1
TGTGCCTGGCGGACAGGGAACACTGAAGCTTTCTTT
CAWRTGNTEAFF
>TRBJ2-2|NA|TRBV11-3|TRBD1
TGTGCCAGCAGCTGGACAGGGTCCACCGGGGAGCTGTTTTTT
CASSWTGSTGELFF
>TRBJ2-5|few|TRBV19|TRBD1
TGTGCCAGTAGTCCTCGACAGGGTCTGGAGACCCAGTACTTC
CASSPRQGLETQYF
>TRBJ2-2|few|TRBV28|NA
TGTGCCAGCAGTTCCGGGACCATGAACACCGGGGAGCTGTTTTTT
CASSSGTMNTGELFF
>TRBJ1-2|NA|TRBV2|NA
TGTGCCAGCAGTTCGGACAGCCCTAACTATGGCTACACCTTC
CASSSDSPNYGYTF
>TRBJ1-4|NA|TRBV20-1|TRBD1
TGCAGTGCTAGAGGGGACAGGGAGTACGAAAAACTGTTTTTT
CSARGDREYEKLFF
>TRBJ1-2|few|TRBV2|NA
TGTGCCAGCAGGGAAGGAAGTGGCAGGGTGTTCGGCTACACCTTC
CASREGSGRVFGYTF
>TRBJ2-3|NA|TRBV11-3|NA
TGTGCCAGCAGCCGTCAGGGCTGGACGGGGGGCCGGACGGATACGCAGTATTTT
CASSRQGWTGGRTDTQYF
>TRBJ1-6|NA|TRBV25-1|NA
TGTGCCAGCAGTCCTCGAGACGGGCTTTCACCCCTCCACTTT
CASSPRDGLSPLHF
>TRBJ2-3|NA|TRBV7-3|TRBD2
TGTGCCAGCAGCCCCCTAGCGGGAGTTCCAGATACGCAGTATTTT
CASSPLAGVPDTQYF
>TRBJ1-6|few|TRBV2|NA
TGTGCCAGCAGCGCGTTGGGGGCGAGGGGCAATTCACCCCTCCACTTT
CASSALGARGNSPLHF
>TRBJ1-2|NA|TRBV19|NA
TGTGCCAGTACCAACTTTGAGGGCTTTAACTATGGCTACACCTTC
CASTNFEGFNYGYTF
>TRBJ1-2|few|TRBV20-1|NA
TGCAGTGCTAGGTCCACTACTAACTATGGCTACACCTTC
CSARSTTNYGYTF
>TRBJ2-6|NA|TRBV12-3/TRBV12-4|NA
TGTGCCAGCAGTTTATCGCCTAGCGTCGTGGGCGGGGCCAACGTCCTGACTTTC
CASSLSPSVVGGANVLTF
>TRBJ1-1|NA|TRBV28|TRBD1
TGTGCCAGCAGTTTGCCCTTTCGATGGGACAGGGACACTGAAGCTTTCTTT
CASSLPFRWDRDTEAFF
>TRBJ1-5|NA|TRBV6-1|TRBD1
TGTGCCAGCAGCCTCGGGACAGGGATCAATCAGCCCCAGCATTTT
CASSLGTGINQPQHF
>TRBJ1-6|few|TRBV6-5|NA
TGTGCCAGCAGTTATTCTAACAGCTCACCCCTCCACTTT
CASSYSNSSPLHF
>TRBJ2-1|few|TRBV6-1|TRBD2
TGTGCCAGCAGTGACCTAGCGGAGGCGAATGAGCAGTTCTTC
CASSDLAEANEQFF
>TRBJ1-1|NA|TRBV20-1|NA
TGCAGTGCAGGACAGAGGAACACTGAAGCTTTCTTT
CSAGQRNTEAFF
>TRBJ1-2|NA|TRBV18|NA
TGTGCCAGCTCACCATCGGGCGCCACCGGGGATCGTGGCTACACCTTC
CASSPSGATGDRGYTF
>TRBJ2-3|NA|TRBV30|NA
TGTGCCTGGAGTGTAGGAAGCCAGGAGACACATACGCAGTATTTT
CAWSVGSQETHTQYF
>TRBJ2-3|once|TRBV11-2|TRBD1
TGTGCCAGCAGCTTAACGGGACAGGCGTCCCACGGTACGCAGTATTTT
CASSLTGQASHGTQYF
>TRBJ2-2|NA|TRBV29-1|TRBD1
TGCAGCGTTGAAGGGGACAGGGGCCTTGGAGGCACCGGGGAGCTGTTTTTT
CSVEGDRGLGGTGELFF
>TRBJ1-5|NA|TRBV30|TRBD1
TGTGCCTGGAGTGTACCAGGGGGACAGACGAATCAGCCCCAGCATTTT
CAWSVPGGQTNQPQHF
>TRBJ1-1|once|TRBV10-1|TRBD1
TGCGCCAGCAGTGAGTCGTACAACAGGGGGCTCGAAGGGAACACTGAAGCTTTCTTT
CASSESYNRGLEGNTEAFF
>TRBJ2-5|NA|TRBV20-1|NA
TGCAGTGCCCATGGAGTTTCCGAGACCCAGTACTTC
CSAHGVSETQYF
>TRBJ2-3|NA|TRBV12-3/TRBV12-4|TRBD1
TGTGCCAGTCCTGCTCCGGGACAGAGAACAGATACGCAGTATTTT
CASPAPGQRTDTQYF
>TRBJ2-2|NA|TRBV29-1|NA
TGCAGCGTTGGCTCCGGGATACTAGACACCGGGGAGCTGTTTTTT
CSVGSGILDTGELFF
>TRBJ1-2|NA|TRBV7-2|TRBD1
TGTGCCAGCAGCGCATTAAACAGGGGGCGGGGCTACACCTTC
CASSALNRGRGYTF
>TRBJ1-2|NA|TRBV29-1|NA
TGCAGCGTTGAACTCCCGGGAAACTATGGCTACACCTTC
CSVELPGNYGYTF
>TRBJ2-7|NA|TRBV5-1|NA
TGCGCCAGCAGCTCCCAGACAGATACCTACGAGCAGTACTTC
CASSSQTDTYEQYF
>TRBJ2-1|NA|TRBV5-1|TRBD2
TGCGCCAGCAGCTTGGTAACAGGAAGAGGAGGACTAGCGGGAGTCAATGAGCAGTTCTTC
CASSLVTGRGGLAGVNEQFF
>TRBJ1-6|few|TRBV6-1|NA
TGTGCCAGCAGCCCCCTCGATGGGTTCTCCTATAATTCACCCCTCCACTTT
CASSPLDGFSYNSPLHF
>TRBJ1-5|once|TRBV10-3|NA
TGTGCCATCAGTGTTCGCAAGGATCAGCCCCAGCATTTT
CAISVRKDQPQHF
>TRBJ1-2|once|TRBV14|NA
TGTGCCAGCAGCCAAAGGAATGGGGGCTACACCTTC
CASSQRNGGYTF
>TRBJ2-3|NA|TRBV6-5|TRBD2
TGTGCCAGCAGTTATTCTCGCCCTTCCCGGGGGGACACAGATACGCAGTATTTT
CASSYSRPSRGDTDTQYF
>TRBJ2-6|NA|TRBV7-6|TRBD1
TGTGCCAGCAGCTCCCCACGAGGGACAGGGAAGGCCAACGTCCTGACTTTC
CASSSPRGTGKANVLTF
>TRBJ1-2|NA|TRBV19|NA
TGTGCCAGTAGTATAACAAGTTTTGGCTACACCTTC
CASSITSFGYTF
>TRBJ1-5|NA|TRBV2|NA
TGTGCCAGCAGTGATTCCGGGCGGCCCCAGCATTTT
CASSDSGRPQHF
>TRBJ1-1|few|TRBV20-1|NA
TGCAGTGCTGCCCCGGCGGGAAGAGGTATTTGGAACACTGAAGCTTTCTTT
CSAAPAGRGIWNTEAFF
>TRBJ1-1|NA|TRBV20-1|NA
TGCAGTGCTAGGTCTCAACAGGGACCGAACACTGAAGCTTTCTTT
CSARSQQGPNTEAFF
>TRBJ1-3|NA|TRBV28|NA
TGTGCCAGCAGTTTTCGAGGGACTGGAAACACCATATATTTT
CASSFRGTGNTIYF
>TRBJ1-4|NA|TRBV19|NA
TGTGCCAGTAGTACTCGACAGCTGTCTAATGAAAAACTGTTTTTT
CASSTRQLSNEKLFF
>TRBJ1-5|NA|TRBV2|NA
TGTGCCAGCTTGCGGGAGGGCAATCAGCCCCAGCATTTT
CASLREGNQPQHF
>TRBJ1-2|NA|TRBV10-3|TRBD1
TGTGCCATCAGTGATAGGGTGACAGGGGTTGGCTACACCTTC
CAISDRVTGVGYTF
>TRBJ2-3|NA|TRBV29-1|TRBD2
TGCAGCGCCCGTAGGGACTATAGCACAGATACGCAGTATTTT
CSARRDYSTDTQYF
>TRBJ2-1|NA|TRBV20-1|TRBD2
TGCAGTGCCACCTCCTCTAGCGGGGGCTCCTACAATGAGCAGTTCTTC
CSATSSSGGSYNEQFF